The following is a TCR beta chain sequence with its context. Its matching antigen is unknown. Normal lung was sampled as far from the tumour as possible, at least 3 cm. Genomic DNA came from frozen unsorted single-cell suspensions. The sample comes from a study of immune cell composition in non-small cell lung cancer. Study details: Tumours were mainly lung adenocarcinoma or squamous cell carcinoma.

Libraries were prepared by immunoSEQ multiplex PCR; TCRdb keeps only in-frame clonotypes and omits some of them. Seen here are over 2,500 clones, roughly 80% observed once, and the top ten hold roughly 15%. CDR3 size: 15 residues. The V gene lost 1 base and the J gene lost 3 bases, with 13 bases spanning the gap. Germline V lookup: CDR1 SEHNR, CDR2 FQNEAQ (reference sequence). General study points: Adenocarcinomas with higher top tumour-associated clone frequency had more reactive TILs.

The chain employs TRBV7-9 and TRBJ2-7, with unresolved D. The origin of this receptor is a human donor with non-small cell lung cancer. Input material: non-adjacent lung tissue. The CDR3 here is CASSLVVGTLYEQYF. CDR3 nucleotides: TGTGCCAGCAGCTTAGTAGTGGGCACTCTCTACGAGCAGTACTTC.